This entry features one T cell receptor beta chain sequence. Germline CDR1 reads MNHEY; CDR2 reads SVGAGI. V dropped 4 bases and J dropped 7 bases, with 10 bases sitting between them. The CDR3 runs 12 residues. These data originate in a study of blood T cell repertoires in COVID-19. Study-wide context: There were acute and convalescent COVID-19 samples, and they came from the United States, Italy and Spain. T cells, B-cell-depleted T cells, or PBMCs supplied cDNA or gDNA.

Assay used: immunoSEQ multiplex PCR; TCRdb lists only in-frame clones, some missing. Of some 200,000 clones in the sample, roughly 85% were seen once. The sequence was collected from a woman in her 70s with acute or convalescent COVID-19. Material for sequencing was peripheral blood. The chain uses TRBV6-5 and TRBJ2-5, with unresolved D. The CDR3, as DNA: TGTGCCAGCAGTTTCGGATCGGGGACCCAGTACTTC. Encoded protein: CASSFGSGTQYF.